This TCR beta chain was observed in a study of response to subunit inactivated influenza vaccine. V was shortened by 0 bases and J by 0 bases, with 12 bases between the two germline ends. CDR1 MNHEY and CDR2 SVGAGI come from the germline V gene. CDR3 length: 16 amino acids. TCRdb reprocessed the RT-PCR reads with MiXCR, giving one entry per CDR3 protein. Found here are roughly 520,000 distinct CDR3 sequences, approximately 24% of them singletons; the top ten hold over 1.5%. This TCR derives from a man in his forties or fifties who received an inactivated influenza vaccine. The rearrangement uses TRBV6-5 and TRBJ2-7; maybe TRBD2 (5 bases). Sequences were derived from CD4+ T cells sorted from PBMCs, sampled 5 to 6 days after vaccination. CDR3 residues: CASSYSSLGSSYEQYF. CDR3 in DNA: TGTGCCAGCAGTTACTCGAGCCTGGGGAGCTCCTACGAGCAGTACTTC.